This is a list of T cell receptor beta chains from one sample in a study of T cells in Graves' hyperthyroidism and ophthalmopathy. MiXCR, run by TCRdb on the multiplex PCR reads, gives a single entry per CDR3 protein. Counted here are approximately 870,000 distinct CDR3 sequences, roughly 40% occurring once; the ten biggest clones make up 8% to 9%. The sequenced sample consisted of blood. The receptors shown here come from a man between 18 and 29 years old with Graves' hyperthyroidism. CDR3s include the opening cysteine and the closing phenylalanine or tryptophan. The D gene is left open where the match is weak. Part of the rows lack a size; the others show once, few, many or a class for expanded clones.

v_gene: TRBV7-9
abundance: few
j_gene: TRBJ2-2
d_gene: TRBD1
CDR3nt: TGTGCCAGCAGCCAGGGGACAGGGGGCACCGGGGAGCTGTTTTTT
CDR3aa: CASSQGTGGTGELFF

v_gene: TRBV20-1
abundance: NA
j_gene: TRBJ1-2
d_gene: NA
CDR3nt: TGCAGTGCCCAACAGGGATCTGGGAACTATGGCTACACCTTC
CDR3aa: CSAQQGSGNYGYTF

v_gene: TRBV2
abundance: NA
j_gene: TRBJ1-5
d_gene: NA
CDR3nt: TGTGCCAGCAGCCAAACAGGGCGAGGCGAGAATCAGCCCCAGCATTTT
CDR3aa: CASSQTGRGENQPQHF

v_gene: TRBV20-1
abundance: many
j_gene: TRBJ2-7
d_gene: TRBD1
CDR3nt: TGCAGTGCTATGACAGGGGACTTCTACGAGCAGTACTTC
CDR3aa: CSAMTGDFYEQYF

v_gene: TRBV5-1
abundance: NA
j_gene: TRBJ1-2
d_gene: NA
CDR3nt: TGCGCCAGCAGCTTGGCTTCGGAGATCGGGGGCGCGGGCTACACCTTC
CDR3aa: CASSLASEIGGAGYTF

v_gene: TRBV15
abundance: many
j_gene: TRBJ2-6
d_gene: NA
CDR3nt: TGTGCCACCAGCAGCGCAGTCGCCCCGCTGACAGCGAGGAGGGCCAACGTCCTGACTTTC
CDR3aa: CATSSAVAPLTARRANVLTF

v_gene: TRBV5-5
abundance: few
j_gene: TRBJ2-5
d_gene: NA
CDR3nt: TGTGCCAGCAGCTTTTCATCAGGGAAAGGAGAGACCCAGTACTTC
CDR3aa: CASSFSSGKGETQYF

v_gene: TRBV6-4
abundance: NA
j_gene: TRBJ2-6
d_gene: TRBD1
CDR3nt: TGTGCCAGCAGCCGGGACAGGGGGACTGGGGCCAACGTCCTGACTTTC
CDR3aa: CASSRDRGTGANVLTF

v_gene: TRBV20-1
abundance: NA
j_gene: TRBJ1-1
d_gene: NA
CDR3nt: TGCAGTTTAGCGTCCCTCGGTTCTGAAGCTTTCTTT
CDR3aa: CSLASLGSEAFF

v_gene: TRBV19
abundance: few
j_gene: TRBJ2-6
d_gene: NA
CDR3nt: TGTGCCAGTACTAGGGGGGTGCTGGTTCCCGGGACTGGGGCCAACGTCCTGACTTTC
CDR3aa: CASTRGVLVPGTGANVLTF

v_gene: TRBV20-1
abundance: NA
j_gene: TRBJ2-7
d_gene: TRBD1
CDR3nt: TGCAGTGCTAGAGATATTCTGGGACAGGGCGTAAGCGAGCAGTACTTC
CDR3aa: CSARDILGQGVSEQYF

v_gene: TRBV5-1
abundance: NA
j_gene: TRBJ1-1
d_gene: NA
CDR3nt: TGCGCCAGCAGCTCCGGAGACAGGACTGAAGCTTTCTTT
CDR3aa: CASSSGDRTEAFF

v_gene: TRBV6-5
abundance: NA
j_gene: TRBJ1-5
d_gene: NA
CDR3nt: TGTGCCACCACCCCACAGGGCCATCAGCCCCAGCATTTT
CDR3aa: CATTPQGHQPQHF

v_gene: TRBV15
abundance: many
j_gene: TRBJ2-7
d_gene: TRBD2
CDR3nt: TGTGCCACCAGCAGAGAGGGCGGGGGAAACGAGCAGTACTTC
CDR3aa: CATSREGGGNEQYF

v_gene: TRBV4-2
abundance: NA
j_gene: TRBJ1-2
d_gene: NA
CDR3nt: TGTGCCAGCAGCCCCGGGGAGGGTTACTATGGCTACACCTTC
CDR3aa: CASSPGEGYYGYTF

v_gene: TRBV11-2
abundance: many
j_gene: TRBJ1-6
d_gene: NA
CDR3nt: TGTGCCAGCAGCCCACCCAATTCACCCCTCCACTTT
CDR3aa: CASSPPNSPLHF

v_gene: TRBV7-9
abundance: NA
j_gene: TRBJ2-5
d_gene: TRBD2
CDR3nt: TGTGCCAGCAGCTCCTGGACTAGCGGACGCCAAGAGACCCAGTACTTC
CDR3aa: CASSSWTSGRQETQYF

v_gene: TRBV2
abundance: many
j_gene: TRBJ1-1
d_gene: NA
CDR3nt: TGTGCCAGCAGTGACAGGGGTAACTCTGAAGCTTTCTTT
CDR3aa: CASSDRGNSEAFF

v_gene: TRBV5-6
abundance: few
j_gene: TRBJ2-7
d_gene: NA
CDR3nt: TGTGCCAGCAGCTTGGAACCGGGCCCCCTAAAAGTGCAGTACTTC
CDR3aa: CASSLEPGPLKVQYF

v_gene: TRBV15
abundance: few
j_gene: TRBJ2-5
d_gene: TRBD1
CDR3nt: TGTGCCACTCGGGACAGGGGGCAAGAGACCCAGTACTTC
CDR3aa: CATRDRGQETQYF

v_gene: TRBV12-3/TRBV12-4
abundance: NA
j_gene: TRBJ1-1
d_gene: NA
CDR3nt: TGTGCCAGCAGGAGACTATTCCGCACTGAAGCTTTCTTT
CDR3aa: CASRRLFRTEAFF

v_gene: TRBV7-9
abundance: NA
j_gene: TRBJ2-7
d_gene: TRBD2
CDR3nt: TGTGCCAGCAGCCAAGTATCAGGGACTAGCGCGGCCGAGCAGTACTTC
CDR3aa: CASSQVSGTSAAEQYF

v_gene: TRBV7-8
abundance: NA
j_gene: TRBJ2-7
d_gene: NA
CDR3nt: TGTGCCAGCATCTCCGACAGCTACGAGCAGTACTTC
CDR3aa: CASISDSYEQYF

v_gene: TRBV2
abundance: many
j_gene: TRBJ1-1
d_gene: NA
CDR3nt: TGTGCCAGCAATCGCGACAGTAACACTGAAGCTTTCTTT
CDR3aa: CASNRDSNTEAFF

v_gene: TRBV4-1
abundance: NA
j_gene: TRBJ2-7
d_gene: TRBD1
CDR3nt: TGCGCCAGCAGCCATGGGACAGCTCCTACCTACGAGCAGTACTTC
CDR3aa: CASSHGTAPTYEQYF

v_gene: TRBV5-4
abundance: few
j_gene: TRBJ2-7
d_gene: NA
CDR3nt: TGTGCCAGCAGCTCGCAGGGTGTCGACTCCTACGAGCAGTACTTC
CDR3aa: CASSSQGVDSYEQYF

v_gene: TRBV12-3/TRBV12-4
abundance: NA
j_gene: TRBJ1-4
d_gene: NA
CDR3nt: TGTGCCAGCAGATCAGAGGATGAAAAACTGTTTTTT
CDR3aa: CASRSEDEKLFF

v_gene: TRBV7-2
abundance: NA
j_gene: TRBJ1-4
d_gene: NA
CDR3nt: TGTGCCAGCAGCCTCGGCGACAGTCGCGAAAAACTGTTTTTT
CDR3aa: CASSLGDSREKLFF

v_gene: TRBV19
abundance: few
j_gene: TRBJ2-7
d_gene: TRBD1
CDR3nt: TGTGCCAGTAGTACACGGGACAGGGAACTTGCCTACGAGCAGTACTTC
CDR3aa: CASSTRDRELAYEQYF

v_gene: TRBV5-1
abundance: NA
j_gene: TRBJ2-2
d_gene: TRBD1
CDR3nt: TGCGCCAGCAGCCTGAGGGGACAGGGCTTCACCGGGGAGCTGTTTTTT
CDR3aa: CASSLRGQGFTGELFF

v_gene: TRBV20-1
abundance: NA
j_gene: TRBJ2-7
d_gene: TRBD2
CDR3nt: TGCAGTGCTATAGCGGGGGCAACTTTGGAACAGTACTTC
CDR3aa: CSAIAGATLEQYF

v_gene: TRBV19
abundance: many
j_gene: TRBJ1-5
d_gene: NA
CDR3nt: TGTGCCAGTAGAGGGCAGAACAATCAGCCCCAGCATTTT
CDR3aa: CASRGQNNQPQHF

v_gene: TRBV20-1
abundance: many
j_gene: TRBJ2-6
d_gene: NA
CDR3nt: TGCAGTGCTGGGGACCCCACTCAGTTGGACGTCCTGACTTTC
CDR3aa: CSAGDPTQLDVLTF

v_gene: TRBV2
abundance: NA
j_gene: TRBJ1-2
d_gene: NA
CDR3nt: TGTGCCAGCAGTGTATCCCTGACAGAGAGCGGGGGCTACACCTTC
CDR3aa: CASSVSLTESGGYTF

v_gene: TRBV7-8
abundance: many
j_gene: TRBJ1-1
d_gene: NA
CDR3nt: TGTGCCAGCAGCAGCCGGCGGGGTATGAACACTGAAGCTTTCTTT
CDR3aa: CASSSRRGMNTEAFF

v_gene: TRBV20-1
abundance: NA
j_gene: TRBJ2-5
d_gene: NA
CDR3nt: TGCAGTGCTAGAGATCTTGTAGGGGAGAAAGAGACCCAGTACTTC
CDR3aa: CSARDLVGEKETQYF

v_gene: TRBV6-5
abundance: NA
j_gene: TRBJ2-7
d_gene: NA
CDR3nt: TGTGCCAGCAGTTACTCGGAGCTAGCGAGAGCCTACGAGCAGTACTTC
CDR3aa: CASSYSELARAYEQYF

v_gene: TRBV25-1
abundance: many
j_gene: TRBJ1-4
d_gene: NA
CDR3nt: TGTGCCATCCCGGGGAGGGGAAGTAATGAAAAACTGTTTTTT
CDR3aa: CAIPGRGSNEKLFF

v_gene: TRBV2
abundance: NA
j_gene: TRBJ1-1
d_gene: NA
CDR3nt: TGTGCCAGCAGCTTGACGGGCAGAGGCGCTTTCTTT
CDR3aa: CASSLTGRGAFF

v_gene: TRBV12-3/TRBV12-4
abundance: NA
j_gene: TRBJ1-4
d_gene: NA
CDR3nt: TGTGCCAGCAGTCCATGGGCGGGGTCCGGGAATGAAAAACTGTTTTTT
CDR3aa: CASSPWAGSGNEKLFF

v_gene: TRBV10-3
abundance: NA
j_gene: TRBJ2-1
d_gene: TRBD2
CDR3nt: TGTGCCATCAGTGGGCCTAGCGGGAGGGAAAATGAGCAGTTCTTC
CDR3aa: CAISGPSGRENEQFF

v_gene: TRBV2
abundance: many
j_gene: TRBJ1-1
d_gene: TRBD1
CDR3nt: TGTGCCAGCAGGATGACAGGGGATGGGACTGAAGCTTTCTTT
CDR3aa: CASRMTGDGTEAFF

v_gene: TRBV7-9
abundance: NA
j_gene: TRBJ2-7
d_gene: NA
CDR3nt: TGTGCCAGCAGCGTTAGTACAGGGAGAGACGAGCAGTACTTC
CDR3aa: CASSVSTGRDEQYF

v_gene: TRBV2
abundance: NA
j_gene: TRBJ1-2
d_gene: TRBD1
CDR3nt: TGTGCCAGCAGTGGGACGGACAGGGCGCACTATGGCTACACCTTC
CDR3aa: CASSGTDRAHYGYTF

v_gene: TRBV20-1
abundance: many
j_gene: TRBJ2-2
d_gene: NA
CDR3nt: TGCAGTGCTAGCGCTGCGAACACCGGGGAGCTGTTTTTT
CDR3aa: CSASAANTGELFF

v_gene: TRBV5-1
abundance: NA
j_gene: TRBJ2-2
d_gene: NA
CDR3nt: TGCGCCAGCAGCTTGGAGGGAGTAGGGGAGCTGTTTTTT
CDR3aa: CASSLEGVGELFF